These 20 T cell receptor beta chains originate from one sample sequenced in a study of blood T cells in healthy people across ages. Alongside a J-beta primer mix, a sample-barcoded 5' primer served in a second PCR lasting about 7 to 12 cycles. TCRdb re-called the 5' RACE reads with MiXCR, one entry per CDR3 protein. Altogether approximately 1.5 million distinct CDR3 sequences are present, about 32% being singletons, with the ten largest covering 10% to 12%. Source material: blood. The receptors stem from a woman in her thirties in good health.

V and J are TRBV25-1 and TRBJ1-4; D not resolved. V lost 7 bases to trimming and J lost 5 bases, with 11 bases between them. The CDR3 is 13 residues long. In germline, CDR1 is MGHDK, CDR2 SYGVNS. The CDR3, as DNA: TGTGCCAGCACCGGAACATGGAATGAAAAACTGTTTTTT. It encodes CASTGTWNEKLFF.

There are a few counts of this clonotype. V and J are TRBV5-1 and TRBJ2-5; D unresolved. Trimming cost V 4 bases and J 3 bases, with 7 bases left between them. This CDR3 region has 12 residues. CDR1 SGHRS and CDR2 YFSETQ come from the germline V gene. The DNA of the CDR3 is TGCGCCAGCAGCCCCGACGAAGAGACCCAGTACTTC. Translation: CASSPDEETQYF.

This clonotype was detected many times. This chain links TRBV20-1 with TRBJ2-7, with D unresolved. Per the germline V gene, CDR1 is DFQATT and CDR2 is SNEGSKA (reference sequence). This CDR3 is 13 amino acids long. V was pared by 7 bases and J by 2 bases, with 15 bases between. The CDR3 DNA reads TGCAGTGGGTCCCCGCTGGGTCCCTACGAGCAGTACTTC. As protein: CSGSPLGPYEQYF.

This chain uses TRBV28 with TRBJ2-7; D is possibly TRBD2 (5 bases). This CDR3 is built from 14 residues. Germline V gives CDR1 MDHEN, CDR2 SYDVKM. Deletions cut 7 bases from V and 2 bases from J, with 15 bases between. The CDR3 spells CASKGSGWTYEQYF. The DNA of the CDR3 is TGTGCCAGCAAGGGTTCGGGGTGGACCTACGAGCAGTACTTC.

This clonotype has just one count. V is TRBV9 and J is TRBJ2-5; the match to TRBD2 covers 7 bases. The CDR3 is 15 residues long. V lost 1 base, J lost 4 bases, and 7 bases stayed unmatched. Germline V gene sequence: CDR1 SGDLS, CDR2 YYNGEE. This chain's CDR3 is CASSVLASGGETQYF. CDR3 sequence (DNA): TGTGCCAGCAGCGTACTAGCTTCGGGGGGAGAGACCCAGTACTTC.

The chain links TRBV4-1 to TRBJ2-7; TRBD2 matches 8 bases. In germline, CDR1 is MGHRA, CDR2 YSYEKL. The CDR3 consists of 15 residues. The V gene end was trimmed by 6 bases and the J gene end by 5 bases; junction bases not matched to a gene: 12. This CDR3 reads CASSRGAGAMNEQYF. The CDR3 nucleotides are TGCGCCAGCAGTCGCGGAGCGGGGGCTATGAACGAGCAGTACTTC.

This chain uses TRBV10-2 with TRBJ2-5, with D perhaps TRBD1 or TRBD2 (5 bases each). The CDR3 has 13 amino acids. The V gene lost 6 bases and the J gene lost 5 bases, with 13 bases spanning the gap. Looked up from germline, CDR1 is WSHSY and CDR2 is SAAADI. CDR3 sequence: CASSGTRVETQYF. CDR3 sequence (DNA): TGCGCCAGCAGCGGGACCCGGGTGGAGACCCAGTACTTC.

In its sample, this clonotype was seen a few times. This chain uses TRBV6-1 with TRBJ1-2; 7 bases match TRBD1. CDR1 and CDR2 from the germline V gene are MNHNS and SASEGT. J lost 0 bases, V lost 0 bases, and 4 bases had no gene match. The CDR3 sequence is 16 residues long. The chain's CDR3 is CASSEAWQGANYGYTF. CDR3 DNA sequence: TGTGCCAGCAGTGAAGCTTGGCAGGGGGCTAACTATGGCTACACCTTC.

The chain links TRBV12-3 or TRBV12-4 to TRBJ2-5, with D possibly called TRBD1 or TRBD2 (6 bases each). CDR3 length equals 14 residues. CDR3 loop: CVTPGAAGAGEQYF. The CDR3 coding sequence is TGTGTCACCCCGGGGGCGGCAGGTGCTGGGGAGCAGTACTTC.

V usage is TRBV4-1 and J usage is TRBJ1-4; D remains ambiguous. Germline V gives CDR1 MGHRA, CDR2 YSYEKL. The CDR3 loop spans 16 amino acids. V was shortened by 4 bases and J by 2 bases, with 14 bases between the two germline ends. The DNA for the CDR3 is TGCGCCAGCAGCCCCCGGGAGGGAGGGACTAATGAAAAACTGTTTTTT. This encodes CASSPREGGTNEKLFF.

The chain employs TRBV5-5 and TRBJ2-5; 12 nucleotides align to TRBD2. The germline gives CDR1 SGHKS, CDR2 YYEKEE (reference sequence). The trim removed 4 bases at V and 4 bases at J, leaving 8 bases unmatched. The CDR3 covers 16 residues. The CDR3 region is CASSLRLAGDGETQYF. The CDR3 DNA reads as TGTGCCAGCAGCCTCCGACTAGCGGGAGATGGAGAGACCCAGTACTTC.

The chain carries TRBV7-6 and TRBJ2-1; D not resolved. Germline V CDR1 and CDR2: SGHVS, FNYEAQ. V was shortened by 1 base and J by 7 bases, with 14 bases between the two germline ends. This CDR3 contains 15 residues. CDR3 coding DNA: TGTGCCAGCAGCTTAGTGGCGACTGGTCTGAATGAGCAGTTCTTC. Its translation: CASSLVATGLNEQFF.

The V and J genes are TRBV9 and TRBJ1-2; 10 nucleotides line up with TRBD1. V lost 4 bases to trimming and J lost 8 bases; unmatched junction nucleotides: 11. The germline V gene has CDR1 SGDLS and CDR2 YYNGEE. This CDR3 has 15 residues. The CDR3 DNA is TGTGCCAGCAGCAGTCCAAGACAGGGGGCTTGGGGCTACACCTTC. It yields the protein CASSSPRQGAWGYTF. The whole variable domain, filled in from reference TRBV9 and TRBJ1-2, reads DSGVTQTPKHLITATGQRVTLRCSPRSGDLSVYWYQQSLDQGLQFLIQYYNGEERAKGNILERFSAQQFPDLHSELNLSSLELGDSALYFCASSSPRQGAWGYTFGSGTRLTVV.

The sample holds a few counts of this clonotype. The chain combines TRBV30 with TRBJ2-5, with 8 bases aligning to TRBD2. Looked up from germline, CDR1 is GTSNPN and CDR2 is SVGIG (reference sequence). The CDR3 is 13 residues long. Trimming cost V 0 bases and J 5 bases; bases outside gene matches: 2. The CDR3 spells CAWSVPGGETQYF. For the CDR3, the DNA is TGTGCCTGGAGTGTACCGGGAGGGGAGACCCAGTACTTC. Full variable domain (rest looked up from reference TRBV30 and TRBJ2-5): SQTIHQWPATLVQPVGSPLSLECTVEGTSNPNLYWYRQAAGRGLQLLFYSVGIGQISSEVPQNLSASRPQDRQFILSSKKLLLSDSGFYLCAWSVPGGETQYFGPGTRLLVL.

This clonotype was counted many times. At one boundary the junction diverges from the germline segment, which might be a read error. CDR3 residues: CASSQVGGYEQYF. The CDR3 DNA follows: TGCGCCAGCAGCCAAGTCGGGGGGTACGAGCAGTACTTC. V gene TRBV3-1 combines with J gene TRBJ2-7, with TRBD2 matching 7 bases. Looked up from germline, CDR1 is LGHDT and CDR2 is YNNKEL (reference sequence). This CDR3 is built from 13 residues.

This rearrangement joins TRBV11-2 to TRBJ2-1; D possibly uses TRBD1 or TRBD2 (5 bases each). The CDR3 runs 15 residues. Germline CDR1 SGHAT, CDR2 FQNNGV. The V gene lost 3 bases and the J gene lost 4 bases, with 13 bases spanning the gap. The CDR3 nucleotides are TGTGCCAGCAGCTTTGGGGGAGTTAGGTACAATGAGCAGTTCTTC. As protein: CASSFGGVRYNEQFF.

This clonotype was seen only a few times. At one end the junction does not follow the germline gene, possibly because of a read error. The chain joins TRBV6-2 or TRBV6-3 to TRBJ1-1; D uncertain. Germline V gives CDR1 MNHEY, CDR2 SVGEGT. The CDR3 loop spans 15 amino acids. The CDR3 bases are TGTGCCAGTAGTTTCACCCGGGCCCTGAACACTGAGGCTTTCTTT. Amino acids: CASSFTRALNTEAFF.

Details on this clonotype: A read error may produce the germline difference seen at one junction end. The rearrangement uses TRBV20-1 and TRBJ2-1; 7 bases match TRBD1. The J call may be faulty, since TRBJ2-7 better matches the DNA end. Germline CDR1 DFQATT, CDR2 SNEGSKA (reference sequence). The CDR3 sequence is 16 residues long. In nucleotides, the CDR3 is TGCGGTGCTAGAGCTCCCGGGACAGTTGCGGGTTACGAGCAGTACTTC. It codes for CGARAPGTVAGYEQYF.

This clonotype appeared a few times. The chain employs TRBV20-1 and TRBJ2-4, with 8 positions matching TRBD1. This CDR3 spans 15 amino acids. The germline CDR1 and CDR2 sequences are DFQATT and SNEGSKA (reference sequence). The V and J ends lost 5 bases and 0 bases, in that order; junction bases with no gene match: 6. CDR3 nucleotide sequence: TGCAGTGCTGGACAGGGATTACTAGCCAAAAACATTCAGTACTTC. Translation: CSAGQGLLAKNIQYF.

Worth noting for this clonotype: One end of the junction does not line up with germline, which may come from a read error. The rearrangement uses TRBV12-3 or TRBV12-4 and TRBJ1-1, with 7 bases matching TRBD1. CDR3 length equals 14 residues. CDR3: CTSLTGYMNTEAFF. The CDR3 coding sequence is TGTACCAGCCTGACAGGGTATATGAACACTGAAGCTTTCTTT.